This T cell receptor (beta chain) is drawn from a study of vaccination effects on CD4 cells after COVID-19. Scientists isolated CD4+ T cells after a roughly 10-day culture period ended. BNT162b2 vaccine or mRNA-1273 vaccine was given to participants in two doses. This CDR3 spans 16 amino acids. The germline V gene encodes CDR1 SGDLS and CDR2 YYNGEE. On this clone itself: Its specificity is not known. At one end, the junction sequence differs from germline, possibly due to a read error.

Sequencing was performed with immunoSEQ multiplex PCR; in TCRdb, only in-frame clones are kept and a portion is missing. The top ten hold 2.4% of the sample, which has around 69,000 clones, roughly four fifths seen once. Sequenced material: CD4+ T cells from PBMCs cultured without peptide, taken after COVID-19 vaccination. The chain employs TRBV9 and TRBJ1-6; unclear D gene. The receptor was derived from a human donor who received a COVID-19 vaccine. CDR3 DNA: TGTGCCAGCAGCGGGTCTTCGACCCTCTATTATTCACCCCTCCACTTT. This encodes CASSGSSTLYYSPLHF.